The 21 T cell receptor beta chains reported below all come from one sample, sequenced in a study of cytomegalovirus exposure and HLA in healthy donors. This PCR relied on a set of 60 Vbeta primers and 13 Jbeta primers. The assay was immunoSEQ multiplex PCR, and TCRdb's table has in-frame clones only and misses some. In the table there are 90,000 to 120,000 clones, about 80% of which are singletons. The specimen was PBMCs. The receptors were gathered from a man aged 30-40 years in good health and CMV-seronegative.

The chain joins TRBV5-1 to TRBJ2-3; maybe TRBD1 (6 bases). Trimming left V 2 bases short and J 0 bases short, with 16 bases between. The germline V gene has CDR1 SGHRS and CDR2 YFSETQ. The CDR3 runs to 17 residues. This CDR3 reads CASSFYLQGPSTDTQYF. The CDR3 DNA follows: TGCGCCAGCAGCTTTTACTTACAGGGACCTAGCACAGATACGCAGTATTTT.

The chain links TRBV6-1 to TRBJ2-3; unclear D gene. Per the germline V gene, CDR1 is MNHNS and CDR2 is SASEGT. The CDR3 consists of 12 residues. V gave up 7 bases and J gave up 5 bases, with 10 bases separating them. CDR3 DNA sequence: TGTGCCAGCATAGATGATGGAGATACGCAGTATTTT. This codes for CASIDDGDTQYF.

This clone was seen a single time. V usage is TRBV29-1 and J usage is TRBJ1-5; 9 bases fit TRBD1. With 6 bases clipped from V and 7 bases from J, the junction kept 7 bases outside the gene matches. Germline-derived CDR1 and CDR2 are SQVTM and ANQGSEA. The CDR3 has 13 residues. The CDR3 loop is CSVETGGGQPQHF. CDR3 in DNA: TGCAGCGTGGAAACAGGGGGCGGGCAGCCCCAGCATTTT. Supplemented by reference TRBV29-1 and TRBJ1-5, the full variable domain reads SAVISQKPSRDICQRGTSLTIQCQVDSQVTMMFWYRQQPGQSLTLIATANQGSEATYESGFVIDKFPISRPNLTFSTLTVSNMSPEDSSIYLCSVETGGGQPQHFGDGTRLSIL.

This clone was picked up a small number of times. The junction and the germline gene differ at one end; a read error may be behind it. The V call is TRBV7-9, the J call TRBJ1-2; D is possibly TRBD1 (5 bases). The CDR3 is 13 amino acids. CDR1 and CDR2 (germline): SEHNR, FQNEAQ (reference sequence). The DNA for the CDR3 is TGTTCCAGCAGCTTAGCTGCGGGGGATGGCTACACCTTC. Amino acids: CSSSLAAGDGYTF.

The genes are TRBV7-9 and TRBJ1-2, with D possibly TRBD1 on 6 matching bases. CDR1 is SEHNR, CDR2 FQNEAQ, per germline (reference sequence). Trimming cost V 7 bases and J 7 bases, with 25 bases left between them. This CDR3 region has 16 residues. The DNA for the CDR3 is TGTGCCAGCACCAGTAGGGGGGGGGCAGGGGATGCTGGCTACACCTTC. Its translation: CASTSRGGAGDAGYTF.

This chain connects TRBV9 to TRBJ2-1; 7 bases are a match to TRBD2. The germline gives CDR1 SGDLS, CDR2 YYNGEE. Unmatched junction bases numbered 4, after V lost 4 bases and J lost 0 bases. CDR3 length: 15 amino acids. CDR3 coding DNA: TGTGCCAGCAGCTTCAGCGGGGACTCCTACAATGAGCAGTTCTTC. Amino acid sequence: CASSFSGDSYNEQFF.

The chain carries TRBV7-9 and TRBJ2-2; the D gene is possibly TRBD2 (6 bases). This CDR3 contains 16 residues. Germline lookup yields CDR1 SEHNR and CDR2 FQNEAQ (reference sequence). Trimming cost V 4 bases and J 2 bases, with 14 bases left between them. CDR3 in DNA: TGTGCCAGCAGCTCAATCGGGCGGGAAAACACCGGGGAGCTGTTTTTT. The encoded protein is CASSSIGRENTGELFF.

The chain employs TRBV2 and TRBJ2-7; no clear D gene. V was shortened by 5 bases and J by 2 bases, with 7 bases between the two germline ends. The CDR3 has 12 amino acids. CDR1 is SNHLY and CDR2 is FYNNEI in the germline V gene. Here the CDR3 reads CASSSGPYEQYF. The DNA for the CDR3 is TGTGCCAGCAGTTCGGGTCCCTACGAGCAGTACTTC.

The chain recombines TRBV27 with TRBJ2-1; D perhaps matches TRBD2 (6 bases). The CDR3 sequence is 11 residues long. The germline gives CDR1 MNHEY, CDR2 SMNVEV (reference sequence). V lost 5 bases and J lost 9, with 8 bases in between. CDR3 sequence (DNA): TGTGCCAGCAGTGTGGGACTTGAGCAGTTCTTC. Encoded protein: CASSVGLEQFF.

The chain employs TRBV29-1 and TRBJ2-3; possibly TRBD2 for D (6 bases). The germline V gene encodes CDR1 SQVTM and CDR2 ANQGSEA. The CDR3 contains 14 residues. V dropped 3 bases and J dropped 0 bases, with 10 bases sitting between them. The CDR3 DNA is TGCAGCGTTGAGAGAGGGACTAGCACAGATACGCAGTATTTT. Amino acid sequence: CSVERGTSTDTQYF.

This clone was seen a few times. V gene TRBV2 combines with J gene TRBJ1-5; 8 bases are a match to TRBD1. Germline CDR1 SNHLY, CDR2 FYNNEI. V lost 6 bases and J lost 4; bases outside the gene matches: 5. The CDR3 contains 14 residues. The CDR3: CASSPDRVNQPQHF. The CDR3, as DNA: TGTGCCAGCAGCCCGGACAGGGTAAATCAGCCCCAGCATTTT.

The chain combines TRBV27 with TRBJ2-1, with 7 bases aligning to TRBD2. The germline CDR1 and CDR2 sequences are MNHEY and SMNVEV (reference sequence). V trimming: 3 bases; J trimming: 3 bases; junction bases outside the gene matches: 5. This CDR3 has 15 residues. CDR3 sequence (DNA): TGTGCCAGCAGTTTTGGGGGGGAGAACTACAATGAGCAGTTCTTC. Its protein product is CASSFGGENYNEQFF.

The rearrangement joins TRBV30 to TRBJ1-2; D might be TRBD1 (6 bases). The CDR3 extends over 15 amino acids. Trimming cost V 4 bases and J 8 bases, with 23 bases left between them. Germline CDR1 reads GTSNPN; CDR2 reads SVGIG (reference sequence). In DNA, the CDR3 is TGTGCCTGGAAACAGGGATATGTATCTCCAGGCGGCTACACCTTC. This sequence encodes CAWKQGYVSPGGYTF.

The table lists this clone with a few counts. V and J are TRBV28 and TRBJ2-1; D uncertain. The V end was cut by 1 base, the J end by 9 bases, with 4 bases between. The CDR3 covers 11 residues. The germline V gene encodes CDR1 MDHEN and CDR2 SYDVKM. CDR3 in amino acids: CASSLLAEQFF. The DNA of the CDR3 is TGTGCCAGCAGTTTATTGGCTGAGCAGTTCTTC.

The chain carries TRBV4-1 and TRBJ1-1, with a weak D call TRBD1 (6 bases). The CDR3 contains 14 residues. Trimming took off 2 bases at V and 5 bases at J, with 12 bases between the two ends. Germline CDR1 reads MGHRA; CDR2 reads YSYEKL. The CDR3 nucleotides are TGCGCCAGCAGCCAAAGGGGGTTCGATACTGAAGCTTTCTTT. This encodes CASSQRGFDTEAFF.

The sample holds one count of this clone. The chain employs TRBV27 and TRBJ2-5, with 7 nucleotides matching TRBD1. With 10 bases clipped from V and 5 bases from J, the junction kept 16 bases outside the gene matches. The CDR3 runs to 15 residues. CDR1 is MNHEY and CDR2 is SMNVEV in the germline V gene (reference sequence). The CDR3 sequence: CATAENRGSAETQYF. DNA of the CDR3: TGTGCCACCGCTGAAAACAGGGGTAGTGCGGAGACCCAGTACTTC.

This clone was counted once. The chain recombines TRBV19 with TRBJ1-4; 7 bases align to TRBD1. With 4 bases clipped from V and 5 bases from J, the junction kept 7 bases outside the gene matches. The CDR3 contains 15 residues. Germline CDR1 is LNHDA and CDR2 is SQIVND (reference sequence). CDR3 DNA sequence: TGTGCCAGTAGTACGGGACAGAACTCGAATGAAAAACTGTTTTTT. Residues: CASSTGQNSNEKLFF.

In its sample, this clone was seen once. J is TRBJ1-1 and V is TRBV6-6, with TRBD1 identical over 8 bases. Germline values: CDR1 MNHNY, CDR2 SVGAGI (reference sequence). CDR3 size: 13 residues. Trimming cost V 6 bases and J 7 bases; bases outside gene matches: 7. In DNA form, the CDR3 reads TGTGCCAGCAGAATTTTAGGGACAGGTGAAGCTTTCTTT. Encoded protein: CASRILGTGEAFF.

This chain links TRBV7-3 with TRBJ2-1, with 8 bases matching TRBD2. The V gene end was trimmed by 5 bases and the J gene end by 4 bases; junction bases not matched to a gene: 7. CDR3 length: 15 amino acids. CDR1 SGHTA and CDR2 FQGTGA come from the germline V gene. The CDR3 DNA is TGTGCCAGCAGCCCGGGGGGGACTATGTACAATGAGCAGTTCTTC. Translating it yields CASSPGGTMYNEQFF.

The rearrangement joins TRBV7-2 to TRBJ2-1; D unclear. This CDR3 region has 14 residues. Trimming pared 3 bases from V and 8 bases from J, leaving 14 bases between. Germline-derived CDR1 and CDR2 are SGHTA and FQGNSA. The CDR3 region is CASSFRVSPDEQFF. The CDR3 DNA is TGTGCCAGCAGCTTCCGGGTGTCCCCCGATGAGCAGTTCTTC.

This rearrangement joins TRBV7-9 to TRBJ2-7, with a tentative D call TRBD1 (6 bases). Looked up from germline, CDR1 is SEHNR and CDR2 is FQNEAQ (reference sequence). Trimming stripped 5 bases from V and 2 bases from J, with 10 bases between. The CDR3 runs 13 residues. CDR3 amino acids: CASSRRDTYEQYF. In nucleotides, the CDR3 is TGTGCCAGCAGCCGACGGGACACCTACGAGCAGTACTTC.